The 2 T cell receptor beta chains listed next were all sequenced from one sample in a study of blood T cell repertoires in COVID-19. The table came from immunoSEQ multiplex PCR; TCRdb's copy has only in-frame clones and leaves some out. Among 180,000 or so clones listed, over 75% were seen once. The sample taken for sequencing was peripheral blood. The receptors were gathered from a woman aged 80 or over with acute or convalescent COVID-19.

V is TRBV9 and J is TRBJ1-5; D unclear. Trimming pared 2 bases from V and 3 bases from J, leaving 6 bases between. The CDR3 length is 13 residues. The germline CDR1 and CDR2 sequences are SGDLS and YYNGEE. CDR3 sequence (DNA): TGTGCCAGCAGCGTCGACATCAATCAGCCCCAGCATTTT. It encodes CASSVDINQPQHF.

This clone was detected a few times. This chain uses TRBV3-1 (or the pseudogene TRBV3-2) with TRBJ2-3, with D tentatively TRBD1 (5 bases). Germline assignment: CDR1 LGHDT and CDR2 YNNKEL (reference sequence). The CDR3 runs 14 residues. V gave up 1 base and J gave up 6 bases, with 11 bases separating them. CDR3 in amino acids: CASSQARGVDTQYF. As DNA, the CDR3 is TGTGCCAGCAGCCAAGCTAGGGGTGTCGATACGCAGTATTTT.